Shown below are 9 T cell receptor beta chains from a single sample sequenced in a study of cytomegalovirus exposure and HLA in healthy donors. PCR primers comprised 60 Vbeta and 13 Jbeta primers. Some clones are missing from TCRdb's copy, which holds only in-frame ones; the method was immunoSEQ multiplex PCR. The sample contains about 160,000 clones, 77% of which appear only once. Sequenced sample: PBMCs. The origin of the receptors is a man aged 45-60 years in good health and CMV-seropositive.

The chain links TRBV4-1 to TRBJ1-2, with D possibly being TRBD1 (5 bases). V shed 5 bases and J shed 6 bases, with 16 bases lying between them. This CDR3 spans 14 amino acids. The germline V gene encodes CDR1 MGHRA and CDR2 YSYEKL. The CDR3 is CASSEFPGSNGYTF. The CDR3 nucleotides read TGCGCCAGCAGCGAGTTTCCAGGGTCGAATGGCTACACCTTC.

V usage is TRBV21-1 and J usage is TRBJ2-3; the table's D call TRBD2 went unverified against the DNA. TRBV21-1 is flagged as a pseudogene. This CDR3 spans 18 amino acids. The CDR3 coding sequence is TGTGCCAGCAGCAAAGCTGGGGGACTCCTAATTGACACAGATACGCAGTATTTT. It translates to CASSKAGGLLIDTDTQYF.

The chain has TRBV7-9 and TRBJ1-1; TRBD1 is a possible D gene (5 bases). Trimming shortened V by 2 bases and J by 5 bases, and 12 bases separated the two germline ends. This CDR3 has 14 residues. CDR1 and CDR2 from the germline V gene are SEHNR and FQNEAQ (reference sequence). The CDR3 region is CASSLNAGLTEAFF. The DNA for the CDR3 is TGTGCCAGCAGCTTAAACGCAGGGCTGACTGAAGCTTTCTTT. The full variable domain, in which reference TRBV7-9 and TRBJ1-1 provide the parts outside the CDR3, is DTGVSQNPRHKITKRGQNVTFRCDPISEHNRLYWYRQTLGQGPEFLTYFQNEAQLEKSRLLSDRFSAERPKGSFSTLEIQRTEQGDSAMYLCASSLNAGLTEAFFGQGTRLTVV.

The chain carries TRBV29-1 and TRBJ1-2; 9 bases align to TRBD1. The CDR3 runs to 16 residues. Germline V lookup: CDR1 SQVTM, CDR2 ANQGSEA. V shed 4 bases, J shed 1 base, and the junction held 10 bases outside the gene matches. The CDR3 DNA follows: TGCAGCGTTGTCGGGACAGGGTCGGGAGGTAACTATGGCTACACCTTC. It encodes CSVVGTGSGGNYGYTF. Combining the CDR3 with reference TRBV29-1 and TRBJ1-2 gives the whole variable domain SAVISQKPSRDICQRGTSLTIQCQVDSQVTMMFWYRQQPGQSLTLIATANQGSEATYESGFVIDKFPISRPNLTFSTLTVSNMSPEDSSIYLCSVVGTGSGGNYGYTFGSGTRLTVV.

V and J are TRBV7-3 and TRBJ2-3; 7 nucleotides match TRBD1. Per the germline V gene, CDR1 is SGHTA and CDR2 is FQGTGA. The length of the CDR3 is 17 residues. Trimming took 5 bases from V and 2 from J; bases not matched to a gene: 13. CDR3 nucleotide sequence: TGTGCCAGCAGCCCAAGACAGGGCATAAGGGTCACAGATACGCAGTATTTT. It encodes CASSPRQGIRVTDTQYF.

The rearrangement links TRBV28 to TRBJ1-5; 8 bases agree with TRBD1. This CDR3 is built from 16 residues. V lost 2 bases, J lost 1 base, and 4 bases stayed unmatched. Germline CDR1 is MDHEN and CDR2 is SYDVKM. CDR3 loop: CASSLNQGASNQPQHF. In DNA, the CDR3 is TGTGCCAGCAGTTTAAATCAGGGGGCGAGCAATCAGCCCCAGCATTTT.

The CDR3 reads CASSFRQGTNTGELFF. The DNA for the CDR3 is TGTGCCAGCAGTTTCCGACAGGGAACGAACACCGGGGAGCTGTTTTTT. J is TRBJ2-2 and V is TRBV7-9, with 7 bases matching TRBD1. Unmatched junction bases numbered 7, after V lost 6 bases and J lost 0 bases. Germline CDR1 reads SEHNR; CDR2 reads FQNEAQ (reference sequence). The CDR3 is 16 amino acids.

Worth noting for this clone: At one end, the junction sequence differs from germline, possibly due to a read error. The chain employs TRBV6-5 and TRBJ1-5; the D gene is possibly TRBD1 (5 bases). The germline V gene encodes CDR1 MNHEY and CDR2 SVGAGI. CDR3 length equals 11 residues. CDR3 nucleotides: TGTGCCAGCAGGGGGGGTCAGGCCCAGCATTTT. Translation: CASRGGQAQHF.

V gene TRBV29-1 combines with J gene TRBJ2-7; TRBD2 matches at 11 bases. Germline V lookup: CDR1 SQVTM, CDR2 ANQGSEA. V was clipped by 6 bases and J by 4 bases; unmatched bases: 5. This CDR3 has 13 residues. The CDR3: CSVASGGPYEQYF. The CDR3 nucleotides read TGCAGCGTCGCTAGCGGGGGGCCTTACGAGCAGTACTTC.